This T cell receptor beta chain was retrieved from a study of beta chain features in type 1 diabetes. Study observations and caveats: In type 1 diabetes patients, VDJ junctions had fewer insertions; deletions at these junctions were more frequent.

The study reverse transcribed the entire isolated RNA, so it sequenced expressed TCRB transcripts. Only in-frame clones appear in the TCRdb table, and some are missing; sequencing was by immunoSEQ multiplex PCR. The table has over 350,000 clones, more than 12% seen once. Germline values: CDR1 SGDLS, CDR2 YYNGEE. The CDR3 spans 14 residues. Between the trimmed V and J ends, which lost 4 bases and 2 bases, there was a span of 12 bases. This clone has a handful of counts. Its target is unknown. The chain carries TRBV9 and TRBJ2-5; D perhaps matches TRBD2 (6 bases). The sequence was obtained from a woman aged 18-35 years in good health. Sequences were obtained from naive CD4+ T cells from blood. CDR3 nucleotides: TGTGCCAGCAGCCCTCGACTAGTACAAGAGACCCAGTACTTC. This translates into CASSPRLVQETQYF.